The 2 T cell receptor beta chains presented below share a single source sample, sequenced in a study of cytomegalovirus exposure and HLA in healthy donors. The study ran its PCR with 60 Vbeta and 13 Jbeta primers. Produced via immunoSEQ multiplex PCR; TCRdb's table is partial and in-frame only. The repertoire includes 150,000 to 200,000 clones, roughly four fifths of them detected once, and about 4% sits in the top ten. Sequenced sample: PBMCs. The receptor source for this set is a man aged 50 to 60 in good health and CMV-seropositive.

The chain combines TRBV7-2 with TRBJ2-7; 11 bases fit TRBD1. Germline V lookup: CDR1 SGHTA, CDR2 FQGNSA. The CDR3 runs 15 residues. Trimming at V came to 5 bases and at J to 3 bases, leaving 6 bases not matched to a gene. The CDR3, as DNA: TGTGCCAGCAGCCCAGGGACAGGGGGGAACTACGAGCAGTACTTC. Amino acid sequence: CASSPGTGGNYEQYF.

The rearrangement joins TRBV2 to TRBJ2-1, with 12 nucleotides matching TRBD2. V was clipped by 6 bases and J by 0 bases; unmatched bases: 3. Germline CDR1 SNHLY, CDR2 FYNNEI. There are 16 residues in the CDR3. The CDR3 spells CASRATSGSSYNEQFF. For the CDR3, the DNA is TGTGCCAGCAGGGCGACTAGCGGGAGCTCCTACAATGAGCAGTTCTTC.